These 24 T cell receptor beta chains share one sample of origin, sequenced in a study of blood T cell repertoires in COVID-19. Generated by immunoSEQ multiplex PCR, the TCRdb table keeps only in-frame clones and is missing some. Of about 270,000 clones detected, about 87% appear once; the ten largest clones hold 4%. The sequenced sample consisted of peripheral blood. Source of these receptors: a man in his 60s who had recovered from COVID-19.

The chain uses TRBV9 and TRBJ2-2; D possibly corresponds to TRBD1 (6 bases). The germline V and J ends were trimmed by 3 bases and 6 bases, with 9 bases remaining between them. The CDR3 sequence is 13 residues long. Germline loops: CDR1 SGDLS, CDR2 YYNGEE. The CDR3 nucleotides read TGTGCCAGCAGCGAAACAGGGTCCGGGGAGCTGTTTTTT. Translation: CASSETGSGELFF.

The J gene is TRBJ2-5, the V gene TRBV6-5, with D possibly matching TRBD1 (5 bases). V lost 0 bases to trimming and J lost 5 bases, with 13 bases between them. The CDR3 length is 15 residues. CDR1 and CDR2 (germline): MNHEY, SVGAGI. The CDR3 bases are TGTGCCAGCAGTTACTCCCCAGGGCGCTGGGAGACCCAGTACTTC. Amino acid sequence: CASSYSPGRWETQYF.

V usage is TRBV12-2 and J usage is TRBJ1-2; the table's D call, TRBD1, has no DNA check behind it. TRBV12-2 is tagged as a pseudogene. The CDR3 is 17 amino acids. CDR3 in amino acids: CASRLARYRGGNYGYTF. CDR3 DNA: TGTGCAAGTCGCTTAGCACGTTACAGGGGGGGTAACTATGGCTACACCTTC.

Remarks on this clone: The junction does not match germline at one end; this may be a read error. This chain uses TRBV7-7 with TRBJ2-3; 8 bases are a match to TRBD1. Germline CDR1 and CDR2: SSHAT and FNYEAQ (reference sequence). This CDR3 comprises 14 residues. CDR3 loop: CASSLNRGADTQYF. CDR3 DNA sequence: TGTGCTAGCAGCTTAAACAGGGGGGCAGATACGCAGTATTTT.

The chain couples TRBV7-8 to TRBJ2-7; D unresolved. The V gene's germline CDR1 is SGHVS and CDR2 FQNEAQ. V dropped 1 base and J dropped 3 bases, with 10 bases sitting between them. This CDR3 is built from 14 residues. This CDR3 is CASSLVSRSYEQYF. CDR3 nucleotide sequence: TGTGCCAGCAGCTTAGTTAGCCGCAGCTACGAGCAGTACTTC.

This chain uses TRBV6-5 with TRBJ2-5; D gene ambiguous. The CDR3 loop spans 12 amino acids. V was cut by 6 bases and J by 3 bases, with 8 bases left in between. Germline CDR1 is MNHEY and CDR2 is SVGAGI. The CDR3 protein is CASSHTKETQYF. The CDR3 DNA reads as TGTGCCAGCAGCCACACGAAAGAGACCCAGTACTTC.

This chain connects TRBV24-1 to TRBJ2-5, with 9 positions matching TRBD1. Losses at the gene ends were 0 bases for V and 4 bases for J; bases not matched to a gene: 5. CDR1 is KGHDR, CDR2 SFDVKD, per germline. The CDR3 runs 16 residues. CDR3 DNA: TGTGCCACCAGTGATTTGCACAGGGGGCAGTTAGAGACCCAGTACTTC. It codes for CATSDLHRGQLETQYF.

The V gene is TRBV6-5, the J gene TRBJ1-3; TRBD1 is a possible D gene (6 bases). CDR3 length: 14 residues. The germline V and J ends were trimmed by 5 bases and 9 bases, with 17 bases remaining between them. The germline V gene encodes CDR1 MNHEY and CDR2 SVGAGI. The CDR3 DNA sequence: TGTGCCAGCAGTCCTCAAAACCAGGGGACCACCATATATTTT. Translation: CASSPQNQGTTIYF.

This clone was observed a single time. CDR3 region: CASSLSGTGKETQYF. The CDR3 region has the DNA TGTGCCAGCAGTTTATCGGGCACAGGAAAAGAGACCCAGTACTTC. The chain has TRBV27 and TRBJ2-5, with D perhaps TRBD1 (5 bases). Trimming left V 0 bases short and J 3 bases short, with 11 bases between. The CDR3 has 15 amino acids. From germline, CDR1 is MNHEY and CDR2 SMNVEV (reference sequence).

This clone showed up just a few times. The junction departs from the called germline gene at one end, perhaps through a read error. CDR3 DNA sequence: TGTGCCAGCAGTTTAGCGGGACTCGACGACCTCGACTTC. Its protein is CASSLAGLDDLDF. The gene calls are TRBV12-3 or TRBV12-4 and TRBJ2-5; possibly TRBD2 for D (6 bases). The CDR3 spans 13 residues.

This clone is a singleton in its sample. The CDR3 sequence: CASSQTLAGGPYEQYF. The CDR3 nucleotides are TGCGCCAGCAGCCAAACCCTAGCGGGGGGGCCCTACGAGCAGTACTTC. The J gene is TRBJ2-7, the V gene TRBV4-1, with 12 positions matching TRBD2. The CDR3 loop spans 16 amino acids. V was clipped by 2 bases and J by 2 bases; unmatched bases: 4. Germline V gene lookup returns CDR1 MGHRA and CDR2 YSYEKL.

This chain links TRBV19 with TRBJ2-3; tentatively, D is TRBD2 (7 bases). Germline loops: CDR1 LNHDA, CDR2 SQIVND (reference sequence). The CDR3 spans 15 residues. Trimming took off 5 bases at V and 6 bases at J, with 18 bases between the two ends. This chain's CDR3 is CASSQGRGTGDTQYF. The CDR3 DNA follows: TGTGCCAGTAGTCAGGGGAGGGGAACTGGGGATACGCAGTATTTT.

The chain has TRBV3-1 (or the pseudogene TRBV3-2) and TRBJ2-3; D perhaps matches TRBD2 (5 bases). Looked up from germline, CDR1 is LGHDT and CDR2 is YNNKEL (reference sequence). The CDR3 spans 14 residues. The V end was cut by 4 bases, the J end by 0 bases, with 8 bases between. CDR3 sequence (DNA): TGTGCCAGCAGCCCGTGGACTAGCACAGATACGCAGTATTTT. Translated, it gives CASSPWTSTDTQYF.

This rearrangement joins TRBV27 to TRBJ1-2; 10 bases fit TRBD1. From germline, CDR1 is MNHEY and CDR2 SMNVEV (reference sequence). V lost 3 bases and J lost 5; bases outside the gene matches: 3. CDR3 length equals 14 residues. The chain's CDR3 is CASSFGQGGYGYTF. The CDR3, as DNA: TGTGCCAGCAGTTTCGGACAGGGGGGGTATGGCTACACCTTC.

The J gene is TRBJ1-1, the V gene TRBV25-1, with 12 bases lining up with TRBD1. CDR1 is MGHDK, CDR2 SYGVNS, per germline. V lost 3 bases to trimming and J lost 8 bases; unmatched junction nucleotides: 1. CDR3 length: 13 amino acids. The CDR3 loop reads CASSDGTGGEAFF. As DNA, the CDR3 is TGTGCCAGCAGTGACGGGACAGGGGGCGAAGCTTTCTTT. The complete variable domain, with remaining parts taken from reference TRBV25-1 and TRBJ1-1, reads EADIYQTPRYLVIGTGKKITLECSQTMGHDKMYWYQQDPGMELHLIHYSYGVNSTEKGDLSSESTVSRIRTEHFPLTLESARPSHTSQYLCASSDGTGGEAFFGQGTRLTVV.

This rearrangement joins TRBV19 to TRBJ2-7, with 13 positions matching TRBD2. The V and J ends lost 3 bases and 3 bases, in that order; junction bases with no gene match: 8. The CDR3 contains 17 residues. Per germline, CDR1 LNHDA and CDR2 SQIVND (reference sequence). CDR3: CASSISGTSGKRYEQYF. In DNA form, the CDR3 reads TGTGCCAGTAGTATTTCCGGGACTAGCGGGAAACGCTACGAGCAGTACTTC.

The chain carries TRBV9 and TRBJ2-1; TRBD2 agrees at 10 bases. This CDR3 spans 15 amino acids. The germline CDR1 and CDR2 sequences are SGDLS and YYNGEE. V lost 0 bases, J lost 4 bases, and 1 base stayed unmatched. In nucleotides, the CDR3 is TGTGCCAGCAGCGTAGTAGCGGGGGGATACAATGAGCAGTTCTTC. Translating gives CASSVVAGGYNEQFF.

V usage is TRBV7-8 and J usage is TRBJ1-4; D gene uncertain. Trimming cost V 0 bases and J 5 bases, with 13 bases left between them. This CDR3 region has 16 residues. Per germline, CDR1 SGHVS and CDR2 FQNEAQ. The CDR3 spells CASSLARFLQNEKLFF. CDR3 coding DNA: TGTGCCAGCAGCTTAGCACGGTTCCTTCAAAATGAAAAACTGTTTTTT.

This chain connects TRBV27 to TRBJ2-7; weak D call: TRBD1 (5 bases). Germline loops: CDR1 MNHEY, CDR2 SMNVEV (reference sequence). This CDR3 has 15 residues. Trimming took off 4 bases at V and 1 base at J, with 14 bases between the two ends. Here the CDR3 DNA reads TGTGCCAGCAGTTCAGACAGAAACCCTTCCTACGAGCAGTACTTC. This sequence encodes CASSSDRNPSYEQYF.

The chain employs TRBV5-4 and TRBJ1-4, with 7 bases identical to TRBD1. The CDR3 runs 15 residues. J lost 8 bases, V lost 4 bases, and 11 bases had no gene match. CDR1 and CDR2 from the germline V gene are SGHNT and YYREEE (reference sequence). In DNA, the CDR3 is TGTGCCAGCAGCAAAAAGGACAGGCCGGGGGAAAAACTGTTTTTT. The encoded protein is CASSKKDRPGEKLFF.

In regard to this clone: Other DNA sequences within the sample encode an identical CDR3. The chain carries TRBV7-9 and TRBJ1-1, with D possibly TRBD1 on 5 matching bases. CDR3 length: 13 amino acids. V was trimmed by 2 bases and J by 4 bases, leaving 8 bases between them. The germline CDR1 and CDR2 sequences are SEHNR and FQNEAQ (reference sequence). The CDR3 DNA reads TGTGCCAGCAGCTTATCGGGGGGCACTGAAGCTTTCTTT. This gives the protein CASSLSGGTEAFF.

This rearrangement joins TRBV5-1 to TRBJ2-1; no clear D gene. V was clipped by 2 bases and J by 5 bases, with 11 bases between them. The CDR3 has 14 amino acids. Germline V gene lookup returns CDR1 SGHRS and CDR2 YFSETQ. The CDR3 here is CASSFQTSNNEQFF. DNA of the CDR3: TGCGCCAGCAGCTTCCAGACAAGTAACAATGAGCAGTTCTTC.

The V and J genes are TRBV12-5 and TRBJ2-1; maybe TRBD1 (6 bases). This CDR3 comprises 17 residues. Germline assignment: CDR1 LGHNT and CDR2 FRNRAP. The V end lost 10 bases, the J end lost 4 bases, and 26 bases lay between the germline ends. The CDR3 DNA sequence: TGTGCTAAGGTCTCCCCCGTTGTGGGGACAAAATACAATGAGCAGTTCTTC. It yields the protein CAKVSPVVGTKYNEQFF.

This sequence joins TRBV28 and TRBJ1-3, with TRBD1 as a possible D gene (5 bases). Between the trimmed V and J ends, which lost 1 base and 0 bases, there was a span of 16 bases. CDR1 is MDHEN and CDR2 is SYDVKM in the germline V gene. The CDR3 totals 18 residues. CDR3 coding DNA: TGTGCCAGCAGTTTATCGTTGGGGGAGGGGCTCTCTGGAAACACCATATATTTT. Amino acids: CASSLSLGEGLSGNTIYF.